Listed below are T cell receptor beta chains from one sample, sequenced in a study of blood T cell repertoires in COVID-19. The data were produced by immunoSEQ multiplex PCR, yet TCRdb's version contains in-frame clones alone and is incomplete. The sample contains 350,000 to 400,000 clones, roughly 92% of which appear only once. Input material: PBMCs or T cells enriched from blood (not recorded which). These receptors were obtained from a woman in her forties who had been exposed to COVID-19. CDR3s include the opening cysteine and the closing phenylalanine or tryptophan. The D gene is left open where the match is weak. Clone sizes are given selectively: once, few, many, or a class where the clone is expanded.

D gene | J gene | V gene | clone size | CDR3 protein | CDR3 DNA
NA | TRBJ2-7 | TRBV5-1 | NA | CASSRGGGQTYEQYF | TGCGCCAGCAGTAGGGGAGGTGGCCAAACCTACGAGCAGTACTTC
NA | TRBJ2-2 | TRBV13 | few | CASSLGETVNTGELFF | TGTGCCAGCAGCTTAGGCGAGACAGTGAACACCGGGGAGCTGTTTTTT
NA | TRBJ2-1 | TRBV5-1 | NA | CASHVGVSSYNEQFF | TGCGCCAGCCACGTGGGAGTATCCTCCTACAATGAGCAGTTCTTC
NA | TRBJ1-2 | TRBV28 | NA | CASSSADRGYTF | TGTGCCAGCAGTTCAGCGGATCGGGGCTACACCTTC
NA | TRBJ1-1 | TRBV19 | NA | CASSPGREGSEAFF | TGTGCCAGTAGTCCCGGGAGAGAGGGGTCTGAAGCTTTCTTT
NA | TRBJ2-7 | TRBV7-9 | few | CASSLATGRTYEQYF | TGTGCCAGCAGCTTAGCTACAGGCAGAACCTACGAGCAGTACTTC
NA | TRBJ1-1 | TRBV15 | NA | CATSRGGTAVAFF | TGTGCCACCAGCAGAGGGGGCACCGCGGTGGCTTTCTTT
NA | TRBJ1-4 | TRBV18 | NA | CASSTYRGINEKLFF | TGTGCCAGCTCGACCTACCGGGGGATTAATGAAAAACTGTTTTTT
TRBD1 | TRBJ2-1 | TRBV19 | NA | CASGRDRGLNEQFF | TGTGCCAGTGGTAGGGACAGGGGTCTCAATGAGCAGTTCTTC
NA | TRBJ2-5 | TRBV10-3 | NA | CAISLGGGQETQYF | TGTGCCATCAGCCTCGGTGGGGGGCAAGAGACCCAGTACTTC
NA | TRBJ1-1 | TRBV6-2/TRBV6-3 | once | CASSYSVGGYTEAFF | TGTGCCAGCAGTTACTCAGTGGGGGGGTACACTGAAGCTTTCTTT
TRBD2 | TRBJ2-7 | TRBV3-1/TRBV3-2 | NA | CASSRRLAGGYEQYF | TGTGCCAGCAGCCGTCGACTAGCGGGGGGCTACGAGCAGTACTTC
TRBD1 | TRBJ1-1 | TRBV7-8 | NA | CASSPGTAPASEAFF | TGTGCCAGCAGCCCCGGGACAGCTCCAGCGAGCGAAGCTTTCTTT
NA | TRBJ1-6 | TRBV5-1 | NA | CASSLDQGNSPLHF | TGCGCCAGCAGCTTGGACCAGGGTAATTCACCCCTCCACTTT
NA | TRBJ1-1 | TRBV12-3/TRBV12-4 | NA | CASSLEAGLEAFF | TGTGCCAGCAGTTTAGAAGCGGGGCTTGAAGCTTTCTTT
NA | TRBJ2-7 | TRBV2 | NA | CASRRRETGEQYF | TGTGCCAGCAGGAGGCGAGAAACTGGCGAGCAGTACTTC
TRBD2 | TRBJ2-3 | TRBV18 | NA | CASSPRTSGSTDTQYF | TGTGCCAGCTCACCCAGGACTAGCGGGAGCACAGATACGCAGTATTTT
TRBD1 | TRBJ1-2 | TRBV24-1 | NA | CATSDPTGSGGYTF | TGTGCCACCAGTGATCCGACAGGGAGTGGTGGCTACACCTTC
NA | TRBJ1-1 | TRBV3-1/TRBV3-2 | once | CASRSRGLGHEAFF | TGTGCCAGCAGGTCTAGGGGCCTCGGACATGAAGCTTTCTTT
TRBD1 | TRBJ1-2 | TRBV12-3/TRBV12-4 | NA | CASSETGEGYTF | TGTGCCAGCAGTGAGACAGGGGAAGGCTACACCTTC
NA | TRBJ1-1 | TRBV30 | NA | CAWSRLTELTLAFF | TGTGCCTGGAGTCGTTTGACAGAATTAACTCTCGCTTTCTTT
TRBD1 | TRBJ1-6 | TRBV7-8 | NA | CASSLATGGNSPLHF | TGTGCCAGCAGCTTAGCAACAGGGGGTAATTCACCCCTCCACTTT
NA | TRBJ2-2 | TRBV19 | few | CASSMVRVTNTGELFF | TGTGCCAGTAGTATGGTACGGGTCACGAACACCGGGGAGCTGTTTTTT
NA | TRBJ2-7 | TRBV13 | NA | CASSLPPQRAKGGTGLEQYF | TGTGCCAGCAGCTTACCACCCCAGCGGGCTAAGGGGGGGACCGGACTCGAGCAGTACTTC
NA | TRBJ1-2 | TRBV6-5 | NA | CASTPDRITNYGYTF | TGTGCCAGCACCCCCGACAGGATTACTAACTATGGCTACACCTTC
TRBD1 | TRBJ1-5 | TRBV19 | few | CASSPGTGETQPQHF | TGTGCCAGTAGTCCCGGGACAGGGGAAACCCAGCCCCAGCATTTT
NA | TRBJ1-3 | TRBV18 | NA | CASSPSGISGNTIYF | TGTGCCAGCTCACCCTCAGGGATCTCTGGAAACACCATATATTTT
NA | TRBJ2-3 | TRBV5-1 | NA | CASSLDLGDTQYF | TGCGCCAGCAGCTTGGACCTGGGCGATACGCAGTATTTT
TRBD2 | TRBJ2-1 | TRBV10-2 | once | CASSDITSDSYNEQFF | TGCGCCAGCAGTGACATTACTAGCGACTCCTACAATGAGCAGTTCTTC
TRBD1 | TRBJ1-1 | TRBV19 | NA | CASKDREVTEAFF | TGTGCCTCAAAGGACAGGGAAGTGACTGAAGCTTTCTTT
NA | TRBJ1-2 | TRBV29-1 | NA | CSVEVGSFYGYTF | TGCAGCGTTGAAGTGGGCAGCTTCTATGGCTACACCTTC
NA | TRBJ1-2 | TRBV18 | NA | CASSPGGPGYGYTF | TGTGCCAGCTCACCAGGGGGCCCTGGATATGGCTACACCTTC
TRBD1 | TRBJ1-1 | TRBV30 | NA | CAWSEDRVTEAFF | TGTGCCTGGAGCGAGGACAGGGTCACTGAAGCTTTCTTT
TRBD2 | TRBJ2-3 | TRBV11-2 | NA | CASSLDPIAGGRADTQYF | TGTGCCAGCAGCTTAGACCCCATAGCGGGGGGTCGCGCAGATACGCAGTATTTT
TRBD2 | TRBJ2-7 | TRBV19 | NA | CASSSRTSGNTYEQYF | TGTGCCAGTAGTTCCCGGACTAGCGGTAATACCTACGAGCAGTACTTC
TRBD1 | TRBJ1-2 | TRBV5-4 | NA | CASSPQGNYGYTF | TGTGCCAGCAGTCCACAGGGGAACTATGGCTACACCTTC
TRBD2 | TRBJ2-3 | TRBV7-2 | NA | CASSLGLAGGPQYF | TGTGCCAGCAGCTTGGGACTAGCGGGGGGTCCGCAGTATTTT
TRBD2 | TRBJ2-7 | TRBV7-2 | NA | CASSLTTGLVYEQYF | TGTGCCAGCAGCTTAACCACCGGACTAGTTTACGAGCAGTACTTC
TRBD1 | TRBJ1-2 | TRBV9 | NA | CASSARDRGPGYGYTF | TGTGCCAGCAGCGCCCGGGACAGGGGGCCGGGCTATGGCTACACCTTC
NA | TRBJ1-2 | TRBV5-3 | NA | CARSLVARVIGGYTF | TGTGCCAGAAGCTTGGTCGCCAGGGTGATAGGTGGCTACACCTTC
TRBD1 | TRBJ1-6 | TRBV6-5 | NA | CASTSTGDNSPLHF | TGTGCCAGCACCTCGACAGGGGATAATTCACCCCTCCACTTT
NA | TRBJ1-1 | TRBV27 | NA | CASRRGNTEAFF | TGTGCCAGCAGGCGGGGGAACACTGAAGCTTTCTTT
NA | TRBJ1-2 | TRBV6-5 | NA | CASRGAYGYTF | TGTGCCAGCAGGGGGGCCTATGGCTACACCTTC
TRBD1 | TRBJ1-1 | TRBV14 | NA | CASSQGPGQGARTEAFF | TGTGCCAGCAGCCAAGGTCCGGGACAGGGGGCAAGAACTGAAGCTTTCTTT
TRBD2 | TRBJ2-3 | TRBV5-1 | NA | CASSSPGLAGGFTDTQYF | TGCGCCAGCAGCTCTCCGGGACTAGCGGGAGGTTTTACAGATACGCAGTATTTT
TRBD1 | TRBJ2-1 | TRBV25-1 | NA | CASSPRQGAYEQFF | TGTGCCAGCAGTCCAAGACAGGGGGCGTATGAGCAGTTCTTC
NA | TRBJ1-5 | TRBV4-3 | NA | CASSQVHGSNQPQHF | TGCGCCAGCAGCCAAGTTCACGGGAGCAATCAGCCCCAGCATTTT
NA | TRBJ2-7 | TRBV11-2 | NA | CASSLDTRYEQYF | TGTGCCAGCAGCTTAGATACTAGGTACGAGCAGTACTTC
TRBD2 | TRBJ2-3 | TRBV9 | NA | CASSNRSGGLVDTQYF | TGTGCCAGCAGTAACCGGAGCGGGGGTCTCGTGGATACGCAGTATTTT
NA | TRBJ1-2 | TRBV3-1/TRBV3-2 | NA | CASSQDNVGAQGYTF | TGTGCCAGCAGCCAAGATAATGTAGGGGCTCAAGGCTACACCTTC
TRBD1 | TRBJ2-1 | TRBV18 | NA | CASSPPGQSYNEQFF | TGTGCCAGCTCACCACCGGGACAGTCTTACAATGAGCAGTTCTTC
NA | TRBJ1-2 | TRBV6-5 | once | CASSYRTAYGYTF | TGTGCCAGCAGTTACAGGACAGCCTATGGCTACACCTTC
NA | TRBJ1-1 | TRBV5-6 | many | CASSFWGGLEAFF | TGTGCCAGCAGCTTTTGGGGAGGACTAGAAGCTTTCTTT
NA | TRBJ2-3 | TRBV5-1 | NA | CASSQGTPSTDTQYF | TGCGCCAGCAGCCAAGGGACACCTTCCACAGATACGCAGTATTTT
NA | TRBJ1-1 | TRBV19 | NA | CASRGYGMNTEAFF | TGTGCCAGCCGGGGTTACGGCATGAACACTGAAGCTTTCTTT